The 9 T cell receptor beta chains given below trace back to one sample, sequenced in a study of CD8 T cells in Susac syndrome. With random hexamers, reverse transcription was performed on 0.5 to 1 ug of RNA. From the immunoSEQ multiplex PCR reads, TCRdb called clonotypes with MiXCR, one entry per CDR3 protein. The data contain around 300,000 distinct CDR3 sequences, approximately 89% of them singletons. Sequencing used CD8+ T cells from PBMCs. These receptors were collected from a human donor with multiple sclerosis.

The rearrangement links TRBV7-2 to TRBJ1-1, with D possibly being TRBD1 (6 bases). Trimming removed 5 bases at V and 6 bases at J, with 13 bases between. In germline, CDR1 is SGHTA, CDR2 FQGNSA. The CDR3 is 13 amino acids. The DNA for the CDR3 is TGTGCCAGCAGCCCCTGGAAGGGGGCTGAAGCTTTCTTT. Translated, it gives CASSPWKGAEAFF.

V usage is TRBV20-1 and J usage is TRBJ1-1; a possible D gene is TRBD1 (6 bases). Germline loops: CDR1 DFQATT, CDR2 SNEGSKA (reference sequence). V was cut by 4 bases and J by 0 bases, with 9 bases left in between. The CDR3 is 13 amino acids. The CDR3 reads CSANGGMNTEAFF. The CDR3 DNA reads as TGCAGTGCTAACGGGGGCATGAACACTGAAGCTTTCTTT.

The count of this clonotype is one. This chain connects TRBV15 to TRBJ2-1; the D gene could be TRBD1 or TRBD2 (5 bases each). Trimming pared 3 bases from V and 1 base from J, leaving 13 bases between. CDR1 and CDR2 (germline): LNHNV, YYDKDF (reference sequence). CDR3 size: 16 residues. The chain's CDR3 is CATSSSGWGSYNEQFF. CDR3 nucleotide sequence: TGTGCCACCAGCAGTTCGGGGTGGGGGTCCTACAATGAGCAGTTCTTC.

V and J are TRBV5-1 and TRBJ2-7; possible D gene TRBD1, 6 bases. Germline-derived CDR1 and CDR2 are SGHRS and YFSETQ. Trimming removed 4 bases at V and 5 bases at J, with 16 bases between. The CDR3 totals 14 residues. This chain's CDR3 is CASSLQGHGDEQYF. The CDR3, as DNA: TGCGCCAGCAGCCTACAGGGCCACGGCGACGAGCAGTACTTC.

The CDR3 reads CASSRQTGLEETQYF. DNA for the CDR3: TGTGCCAGCAGCCGCCAGACAGGGTTGGAAGAGACCCAGTACTTC. V is TRBV11-1 and J is TRBJ2-5; 7 bases are shared with TRBD1. Germline V gene lookup returns CDR1 SGHAT and CDR2 FQDESV (reference sequence). This CDR3 region has 15 residues. The V and J ends lost 5 bases and 3 bases, in that order; junction bases with no gene match: 9.

The chain employs TRBV7-9 and TRBJ2-1; D uncertain. CDR1 SEHNR and CDR2 FQNEAQ come from the germline V gene (reference sequence). Trimming left V 6 bases short and J 0 bases short, with 9 bases between. This CDR3 has 14 residues. The CDR3 spells CASRPADSYNEQFF. The CDR3 coding sequence is TGTGCCAGCAGGCCCGCGGACTCCTACAATGAGCAGTTCTTC.

The chain uses TRBV27 and TRBJ2-7; the D is unclear. V lost 5 bases and J 0 bases, leaving 8 bases between the germline ends. The CDR3 consists of 13 residues. CDR1 and CDR2 (germline): MNHEY, SMNVEV (reference sequence). CDR3 protein: CASSPRISYEQYF. The CDR3 nucleotides are TGTGCCAGCAGTCCGAGGATCTCCTACGAGCAGTACTTC.

The sample holds one count of this clonotype. The chain carries TRBV4-3 and TRBJ2-4; tentatively, D is TRBD1 or TRBD2 (5 bases each). CDR3 length: 15 amino acids. Germline V gives CDR1 LGHNA, CDR2 YSLEER. With 3 bases removed from V and 6 bases from J, the gap between germline ends came to 15 bases. CDR3: CASSQGTGSPNIQYF. CDR3 nucleotides: TGCGCCAGCAGCCAGGGGACGGGATCTCCAAACATTCAGTACTTC.

The genes are TRBV19 and TRBJ2-3; the D is unclear. The germline V gene has CDR1 LNHDA and CDR2 SQIVND (reference sequence). The CDR3 is 12 residues long. Trimming took off 4 bases at V and 6 bases at J, with 8 bases between the two ends. The CDR3 bases are TGTGCCAGTAGTAATACGTTCGATACGCAGTATTTT. Amino acid sequence: CASSNTFDTQYF.